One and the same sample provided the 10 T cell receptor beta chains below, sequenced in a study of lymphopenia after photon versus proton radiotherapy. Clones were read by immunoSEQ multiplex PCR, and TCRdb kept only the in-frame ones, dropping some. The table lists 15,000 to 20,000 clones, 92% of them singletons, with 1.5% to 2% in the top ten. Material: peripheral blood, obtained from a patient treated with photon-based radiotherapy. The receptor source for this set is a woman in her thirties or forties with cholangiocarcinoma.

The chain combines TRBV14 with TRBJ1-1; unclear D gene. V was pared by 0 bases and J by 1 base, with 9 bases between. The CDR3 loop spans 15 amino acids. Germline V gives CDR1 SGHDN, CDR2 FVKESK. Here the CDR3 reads CASSQEVVGNTEAFF. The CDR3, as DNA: TGTGCCAGCAGCCAAGAGGTTGTCGGGAACACTGAAGCTTTCTTT. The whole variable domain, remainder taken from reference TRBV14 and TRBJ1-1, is EAGVTQFPSHSVIEKGQTVTLRCDPISGHDNLYWYRRVMGKEIKFLLHFVKESKQDESGMPNNRFLAERTGGTYSTLKVQPAELEDSGVYFCASSQEVVGNTEAFFGQGTRLTVV.

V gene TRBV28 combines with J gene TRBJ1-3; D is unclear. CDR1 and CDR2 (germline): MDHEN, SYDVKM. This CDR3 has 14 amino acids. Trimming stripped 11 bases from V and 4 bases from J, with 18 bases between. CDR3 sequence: CAVPGPAEGNTIYF. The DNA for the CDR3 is TGTGCCGTCCCGGGCCCTGCTGAAGGAAACACCATATATTTT.

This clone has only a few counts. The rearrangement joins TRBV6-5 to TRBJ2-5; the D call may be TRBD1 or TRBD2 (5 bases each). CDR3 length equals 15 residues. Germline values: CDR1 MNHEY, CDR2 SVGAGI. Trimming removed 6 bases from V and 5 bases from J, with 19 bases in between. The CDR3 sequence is CASSQTQGVGETQYF. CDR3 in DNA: TGTGCCAGCAGCCAGACCCAGGGAGTAGGGGAGACCCAGTACTTC.

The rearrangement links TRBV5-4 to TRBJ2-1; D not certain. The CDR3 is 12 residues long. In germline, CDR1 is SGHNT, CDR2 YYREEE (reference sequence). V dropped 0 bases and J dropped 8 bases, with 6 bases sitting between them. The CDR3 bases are TGTGCCAGCAGCTTGGCCGAGGATGAGCAGTTCTTC. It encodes CASSLAEDEQFF.

The CDR3 DNA reads TGTGCCAGTAGTATGCGCAGAGGTGGGGAGACTGAAGCTTTCTTT. Amino acid sequence: CASSMRRGGETEAFF. The chain has TRBV19 and TRBJ1-1, with no clear D. The V end was cut by 3 bases, the J end by 5 bases, with 16 bases between. Germline lookup yields CDR1 LNHDA and CDR2 SQIVND (reference sequence). This CDR3 has 15 amino acids.

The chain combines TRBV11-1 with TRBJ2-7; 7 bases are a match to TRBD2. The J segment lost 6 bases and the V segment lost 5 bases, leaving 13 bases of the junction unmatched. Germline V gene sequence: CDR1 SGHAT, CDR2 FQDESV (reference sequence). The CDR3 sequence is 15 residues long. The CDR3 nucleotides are TGTGCCAGCAGCCCAAGCGGGGTAGGTCTTCTCGAGCAGTACTTC. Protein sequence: CASSPSGVGLLEQYF.

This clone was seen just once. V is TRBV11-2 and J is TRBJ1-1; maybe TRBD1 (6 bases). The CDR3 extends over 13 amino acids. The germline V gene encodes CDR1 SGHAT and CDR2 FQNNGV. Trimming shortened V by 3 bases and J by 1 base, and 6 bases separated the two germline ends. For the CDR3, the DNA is TGTGCCAGCAGCTTGGGGGCGAACACTGAAGCTTTCTTT. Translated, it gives CASSLGANTEAFF.

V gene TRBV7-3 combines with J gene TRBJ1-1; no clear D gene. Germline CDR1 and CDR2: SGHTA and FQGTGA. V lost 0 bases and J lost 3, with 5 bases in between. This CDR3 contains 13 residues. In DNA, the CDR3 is TGTGCCAGCAGCTTAACAGCGGACACTGAAGCTTTCTTT. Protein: CASSLTADTEAFF.

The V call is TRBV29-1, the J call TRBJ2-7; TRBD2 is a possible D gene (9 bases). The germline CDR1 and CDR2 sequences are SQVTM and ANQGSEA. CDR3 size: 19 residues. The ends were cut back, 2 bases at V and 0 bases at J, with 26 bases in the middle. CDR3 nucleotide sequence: TGCAGCGTTGAATTAGGAGGACAGGGTGCTAGCGGGGCCTCCTACGAGCAGTACTTC. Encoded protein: CSVELGGQGASGASYEQYF.

The CDR3 DNA reads as TGTGCCAGCAGCCAACGACAGGGATTGAACACTGAAGCTTTCTTT. This sequence encodes CASSQRQGLNTEAFF. J is TRBJ1-1 and V is TRBV14; 7 nucleotides agree with TRBD1. Germline assignment: CDR1 SGHDN and CDR2 FVKESK. The CDR3 has 15 residues. Germline trimming cut 2 bases from V and 0 bases from J; bases unmatched to any gene: 3. The entire variable domain, with the rest obtained from reference TRBV14 and TRBJ1-1, is as follows: EAGVTQFPSHSVIEKGQTVTLRCDPISGHDNLYWYRRVMGKEIKFLLHFVKESKQDESGMPNNRFLAERTGGTYSTLKVQPAELEDSGVYFCASSQRQGLNTEAFFGQGTRLTVV.